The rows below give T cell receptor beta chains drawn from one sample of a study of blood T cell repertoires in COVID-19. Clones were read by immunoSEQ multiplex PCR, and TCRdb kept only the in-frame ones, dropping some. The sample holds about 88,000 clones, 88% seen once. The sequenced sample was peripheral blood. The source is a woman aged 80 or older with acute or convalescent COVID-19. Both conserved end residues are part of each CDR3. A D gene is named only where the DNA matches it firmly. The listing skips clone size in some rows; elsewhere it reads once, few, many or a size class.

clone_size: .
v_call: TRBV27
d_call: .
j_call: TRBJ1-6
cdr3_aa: CASSLVVGHVSPLHF
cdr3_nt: TGTGCCAGCAGTTTAGTAGTGGGACATGTTTCACCCCTCCACTTT

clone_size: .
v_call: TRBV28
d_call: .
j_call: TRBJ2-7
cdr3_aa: CASRGDFDAYEQYF
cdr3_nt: TGTGCCAGCAGGGGGGACTTTGACGCCTACGAGCAGTACTTC

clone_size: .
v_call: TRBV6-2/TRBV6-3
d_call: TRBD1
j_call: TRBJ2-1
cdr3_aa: CASSRPTGAASYNEQFF
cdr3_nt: TGTGCCAGCAGTCGTCCTACAGGGGCCGCTTCCTACAATGAGCAGTTCTTC

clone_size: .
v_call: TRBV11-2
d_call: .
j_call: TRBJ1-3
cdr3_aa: CASSPGNTIYF
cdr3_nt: TGTGCCAGCAGCCCAGGAAACACCATATATTTT

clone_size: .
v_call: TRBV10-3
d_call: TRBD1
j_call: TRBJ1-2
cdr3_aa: CAISESGDRGLGGYTF
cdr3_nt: TGTGCCATCAGTGAGTCCGGGGACAGGGGGCTAGGTGGCTACACCTTC

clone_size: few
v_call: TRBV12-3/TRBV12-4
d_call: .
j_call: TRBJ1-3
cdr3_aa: CASSLQYTIYF
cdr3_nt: TGTGCCAGCAGTTTACAGTACACCATATATTTT

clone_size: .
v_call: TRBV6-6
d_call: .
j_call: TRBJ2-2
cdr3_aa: CASTQGNTGELFF
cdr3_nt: TGTGCCAGCACTCAGGGTAACACCGGGGAGCTGTTTTTT

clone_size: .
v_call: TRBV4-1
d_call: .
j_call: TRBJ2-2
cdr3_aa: CASSQVGGAPTGELFF
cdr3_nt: TGCGCCAGCAGCCAAGTTGGAGGGGCTCCCACCGGGGAGCTGTTTTTT

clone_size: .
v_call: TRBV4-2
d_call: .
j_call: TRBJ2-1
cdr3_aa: CASSQREGGSSYNEQFF
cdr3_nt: TGTGCCAGCAGCCAGAGGGAGGGGGGGAGCTCCTACAATGAGCAGTTCTTC

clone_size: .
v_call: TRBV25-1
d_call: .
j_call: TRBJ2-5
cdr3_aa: CASSEFGKETQYF
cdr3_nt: TGTGCCAGCAGTGAATTCGGGAAAGAGACCCAGTACTTC

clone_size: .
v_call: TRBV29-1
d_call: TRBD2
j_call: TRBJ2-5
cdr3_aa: CSVTPGTSGGAEETQYF
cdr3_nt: TGCAGCGTGACCCCCGGGACTAGCGGGGGGGCCGAGGAGACCCAGTACTTC

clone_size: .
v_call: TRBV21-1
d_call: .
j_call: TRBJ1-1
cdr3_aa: CASSKGSEGDTEAFF
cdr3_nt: TGTGCCAGCAGCAAAGGTTCAGAGGGGGACACTGAAGCTTTCTTT

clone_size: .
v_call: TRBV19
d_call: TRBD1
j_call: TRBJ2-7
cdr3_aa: CASSTGTGGYEQYF
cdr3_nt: TGTGCCAGTAGTACCGGGACAGGGGGCTACGAGCAGTACTTC

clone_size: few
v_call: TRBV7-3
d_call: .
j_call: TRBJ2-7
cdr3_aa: CASSLTGALLNEQYF
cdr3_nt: TGTGCCAGCAGCTTAACAGGGGCGTTATTGAACGAGCAGTACTTC

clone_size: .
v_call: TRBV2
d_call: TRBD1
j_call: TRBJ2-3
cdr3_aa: CASSVGQGRTDTQYF
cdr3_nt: TGTGCCAGCAGTGTTGGACAGGGAAGGACAGATACGCAGTATTTT

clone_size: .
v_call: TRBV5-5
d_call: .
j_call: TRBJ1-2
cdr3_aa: CASSRDGYGYTF
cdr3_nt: TGTGCCAGCAGTCGGGATGGATATGGCTACACCTTC

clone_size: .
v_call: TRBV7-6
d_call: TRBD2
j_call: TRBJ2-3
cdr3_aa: CASSLLAGGTDTQYF
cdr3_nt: TGTGCCAGCAGCCTACTAGCGGGGGGCACAGATACGCAGTATTTT

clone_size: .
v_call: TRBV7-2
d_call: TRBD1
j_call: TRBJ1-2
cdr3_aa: CASSLPGQNYGYTF
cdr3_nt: TGTGCCAGCAGCTTACCGGGACAGAACTATGGCTACACCTTC